This T cell receptor beta chain was recorded in a study of control samples from healthy donors and cancer patients. Repertoires were generated with immunoSEQ multiplex PCR, while TCRdb's copy carries only in-frame clones and drops some. The repertoire includes more than 120,000 clones, approximately 91% of them detected once, and about 3% sits in the top ten. The V end was cut by 2 bases, the J end by 3 bases, with 10 bases between. CDR3 size: 14 residues. The germline CDR1 and CDR2 sequences are SNHLY and FYNNEI. The chain has TRBV2 and TRBJ1-1; TRBD1 might be the D (6 bases). The material sequenced was blood. The receptor was derived from a man aged 25 to 40 in good health. This CDR3 is CASSEQGPDTEAFF. The CDR3 nucleotides are TGTGCCAGCAGTGAACAGGGGCCCGACACTGAAGCTTTCTTT.